This record covers a single T cell receptor (beta chain). This clonotype was detected a few times. This clone's antigen is unknown. Base qualities are not recorded, but no much larger clone differs from it by a single base. This sample stems from a study of identical twins (dated by TCRdb to about 2016). Background on the whole study: To test whether fetal clonotypes persist, the study used deep sequencing on TCR alpha and beta repertoires from monozygotic twins, unrelated adults of various ages, and cord blood. Replicate twin experiments were performed at different times using different library preparation protocols to rule out contamination. The research as a whole found: Zero-insertion analyses could be partly confounded by invariant T cells such as MAIT and iNKT, though diverse VJ usage argued against such confounding for most clonotypes. Out-of-frame TCR alpha sequences shared between twins showed an excess of low generation-probability sequences compared with coincidental sharing between unrelated individuals. Abundant cord blood beta clonotypes carried fewer insertions; young adult naive repertoires showed a weaker similar trend, while memory repertoires showed none. A weaker excess of twin sharing was found in beta out-of-frame sequences because the signal-to-noise ratio was lowered by fewer shared sequences. Conclusions relied on cross-sectional statistical analysis, since the same donors could not be followed over many years. In monozygotic twins, recombination models systematically underestimated out-of-frame TCR alpha sharing, but the models matched the sharing seen between unrelated individuals.

V is shortened by 3 bases, J by 0 bases, and the region joining them spans 11 bases. Inclusive of the bounding cysteine and phenylalanine, the CDR3 is 15 residues long. Just CDR3 DNA is preserved here, 45 bases in frame from base 1. CDR1 MDHEN and CDR2 SYDVKM are derived from the germline V gene. Receptors were amplified or captured by 5' RACE. Instrument on record: Illumina HiSeq 2000. A universal primer binding site was introduced by template switching, and a unique molecular identifier was present in the final cDNA, enabling accurate counting of TCR cDNA molecules. First-strand cDNA for TCR alpha and beta chains was synthesized from specific primers in the conserved constant-segment region. Each cDNA library was double barcoded, with a SMART-Mk sample barcode plus Illumina barcodes, to control for contamination. Two successive PCR steps introduced TruSeq adapter sequences along with Illumina sample barcodes. The TCR alpha and beta cDNA libraries were sequenced on the Illumina HiSeq platform using custom primers. The original methods were these. Raw reads were processed with MiGEC to extract unique molecular identifiers, and MiXCR was used to determine CDR3 positions. Recombination models were inferred per individual with the repgenHMM and IGoR tools using an EM algorithm. Shared clonotype analysis was performed with the tcR package in R, normalizing sharing by the product of cloneset sizes. To study raw recombination without the effects of thymic and clonal selection, out-of-frame nonproductive sequences were analyzed. TCRdb cleaned the public reads at Q25 with fastp, built clones with MiXCR and kept in-frame beta chains. Entries are consolidated by CDR3 protein sequence, retaining the most common genes and DNA. Here the V and J calls rest on TCRdb's processing, not on the authors' analysis. For this sample there are 1.5 million or so distinct CDR3 sequences; around 29% appear just once. The leading ten clones occupy 0.25% to 0.3% of the sample.

Only healthy Caucasian donors were included. The sequenced sample was cord blood. This TCR came from a newborn girl in good health. The V and J segments used are TRBV28 and TRBJ1-2; TRBD1 is a weak D gene call, 5 bases matching. The nucleotide sequence reads as follows: TGTGCCAGCAGTTTGAGGCGGGGGTCTAACTATGGCTACACCTTC. It is translated as CASSLRRGSNYGYTF.